Sequencing of this T cell receptor beta chain was carried out in a study of blood T cell repertoires in COVID-19. Per germline, CDR1 LNHDA and CDR2 SQIVND (reference sequence). This CDR3 region has 16 residues. V dropped 2 bases and J dropped 7; count of bases not matched to a gene: 3. In the authors' methods: How many nucleated cells were present was estimated from reference gene primer amplification. Method: immunoSEQ multiplex PCR; TCRdb's copy keeps in-frame clones and lacks some. That table supplies the V and J calls and clone size; D and trimming were determined from the DNA. The sample records about 120,000 clones, about 88% being singletons.

Material for sequencing was peripheral blood. The origin of this receptor is a woman in her 70s who had recovered from COVID-19. The J gene is TRBJ2-1, the V gene TRBV19; 15 bases map to TRBD2. In DNA form, the CDR3 reads TGTGCCAGTAGTATAAGGACTAGCGGGAGGGAAAATGAGCAGTTCTTC. Translated: CASSIRTSGRENEQFF.